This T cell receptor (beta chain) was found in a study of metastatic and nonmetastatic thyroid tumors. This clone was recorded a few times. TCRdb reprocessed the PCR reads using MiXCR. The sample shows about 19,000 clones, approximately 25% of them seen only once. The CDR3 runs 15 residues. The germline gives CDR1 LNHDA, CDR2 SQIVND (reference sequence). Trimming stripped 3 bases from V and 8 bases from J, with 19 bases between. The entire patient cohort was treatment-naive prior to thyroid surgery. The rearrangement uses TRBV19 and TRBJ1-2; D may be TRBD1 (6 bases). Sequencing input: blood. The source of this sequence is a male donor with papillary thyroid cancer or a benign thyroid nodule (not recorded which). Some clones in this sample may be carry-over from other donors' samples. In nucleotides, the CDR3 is TGTGCCAGTAGTATCGATAGGGCAGGGGAACGGGGCTACACCTTC. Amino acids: CASSIDRAGERGYTF.